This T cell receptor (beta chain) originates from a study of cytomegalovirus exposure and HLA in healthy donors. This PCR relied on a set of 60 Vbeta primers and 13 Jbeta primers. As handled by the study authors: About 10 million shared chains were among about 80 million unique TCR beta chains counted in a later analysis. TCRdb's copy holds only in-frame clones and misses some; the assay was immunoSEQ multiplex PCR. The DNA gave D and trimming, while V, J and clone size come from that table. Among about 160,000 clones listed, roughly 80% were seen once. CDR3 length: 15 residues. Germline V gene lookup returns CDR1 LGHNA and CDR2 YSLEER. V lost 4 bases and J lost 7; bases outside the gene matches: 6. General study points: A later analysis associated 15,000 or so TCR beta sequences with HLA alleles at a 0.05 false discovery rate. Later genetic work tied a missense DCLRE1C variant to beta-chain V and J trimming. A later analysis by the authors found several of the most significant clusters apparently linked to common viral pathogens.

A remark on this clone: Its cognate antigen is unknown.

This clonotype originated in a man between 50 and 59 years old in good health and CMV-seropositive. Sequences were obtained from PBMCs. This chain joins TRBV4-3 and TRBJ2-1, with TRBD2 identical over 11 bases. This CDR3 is CASSLIAGGRNEQFF. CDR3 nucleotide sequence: TGCGCCAGCAGCCTCATAGCGGGGGGGCGTAATGAGCAGTTCTTC.